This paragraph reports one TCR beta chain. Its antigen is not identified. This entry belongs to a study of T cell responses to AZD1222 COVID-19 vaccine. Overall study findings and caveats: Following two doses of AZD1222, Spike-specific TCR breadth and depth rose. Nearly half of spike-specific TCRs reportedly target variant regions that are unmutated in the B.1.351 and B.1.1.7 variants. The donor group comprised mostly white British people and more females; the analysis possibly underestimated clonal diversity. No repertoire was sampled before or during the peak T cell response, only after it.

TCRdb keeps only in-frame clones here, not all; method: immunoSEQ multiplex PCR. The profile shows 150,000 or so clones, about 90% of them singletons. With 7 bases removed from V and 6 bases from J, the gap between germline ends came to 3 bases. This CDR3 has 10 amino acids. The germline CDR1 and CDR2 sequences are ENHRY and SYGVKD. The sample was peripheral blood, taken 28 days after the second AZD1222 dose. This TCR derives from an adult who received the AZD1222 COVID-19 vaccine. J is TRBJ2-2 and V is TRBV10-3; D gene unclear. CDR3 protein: CAIMAGELFF. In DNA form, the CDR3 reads TGTGCCATCATGGCCGGGGAGCTGTTTTTT.